This T cell receptor (beta chain) was sequenced in a study of OX40 agonist ivuxolimab in advanced cancers. The CDR3 is made up of 13 amino acids. Trimming removed 6 bases from V and 5 bases from J, with 13 bases in between. Germline V gene data show CDR1 as MGHDK and CDR2 as SYGVNS. Assay: immunoSEQ multiplex PCR; the TCRdb copy retains only in-frame clones and omits some. The data show 40,000 or so clones, 70% to 90% seen once. As to this clone: The antigen remains unidentified.

Study results and caveats: On average, CD8+ T cells had more expanded clones than CD4+.

The sequence was collected from an adult with an advanced solid tumor such as melanoma, head and neck, liver or kidney cancer. This material consisted of CD4+ or CD8+ T cells sorted from blood, taken in a trial of the OX40 agonist ivuxolimab. This chain connects TRBV25-1 to TRBJ1-1; possibly TRBD1 for D (6 bases). CDR3: CASRPGQGTEAFF. DNA of the CDR3: TGTGCCAGCAGGCCGGGGCAGGGGACTGAAGCTTTCTTT.